The 25 T cell receptor beta chains presented below share a single source sample, sequenced in a study of T cell repertoires in cytomegalovirus infection. TCRdb re-analysed the reads in MiXCR, keeping a single row per CDR3 protein. The table shows about 110,000 distinct CDR3 sequences, with 10% occurring only once. Their target antigens are unknown. Sequencing input: PBMCs, sequenced either directly or after in vitro stimulation (not recorded which). These receptor sequences come from a human donor in good health (CMV status not recorded). Some clones in this sample may be carry-over from other donors' samples.

The chain employs TRBV10-3 and TRBJ2-2; no definite D call. V lost 4 bases, J lost 0 bases, and 6 bases lay in between. This CDR3 contains 14 residues. CDR1 is ENHRY and CDR2 is SYGVKD in the germline V gene. Here the CDR3 reads CAISGQSNTGELFF. In DNA, the CDR3 is TGTGCCATCAGTGGACAATCGAACACCGGGGAGCTGTTTTTT.

The V gene is TRBV20-1, the J gene TRBJ2-4; no clear D. The CDR3 spans 14 residues. The V end lost 1 base, the J end lost 1 base, and 8 bases lay between the germline ends. CDR1 DFQATT and CDR2 SNEGSKA come from the germline V gene (reference sequence). The CDR3: CSARVGAAKNIQYF. CDR3 in DNA: TGCAGTGCTAGAGTTGGTGCTGCCAAAAACATTCAGTACTTC.

The chain combines TRBV20-1 with TRBJ2-4, with 9 nucleotides matching TRBD2. This CDR3 spans 14 amino acids. Losses at the gene ends were 3 bases for V and 8 bases for J; bases not matched to a gene: 8. Germline assignment: CDR1 DFQATT and CDR2 SNEGSKA (reference sequence). The CDR3 region has the DNA TGCAGTGCTAGTCGTGCTAGCGGGATATACATTCAGTACTTC. This sequence encodes CSASRASGIYIQYF.

This clonotype was observed a few times. The rearrangement uses TRBV7-9 and TRBJ2-5, with D perhaps TRBD1 or TRBD2 (5 bases each). V lost 5 bases, J lost 6 bases, and 22 bases lay in between. This CDR3 has 16 amino acids. The germline V gene has CDR1 SEHNR and CDR2 FQNEAQ (reference sequence). CDR3 region: CASSPDSLGGAKTQYF. The CDR3 coding sequence is TGTGCCAGCAGCCCGGACTCCCTAGGTGGGGCGAAGACCCAGTACTTC.

This clonotype was counted ten times or more. The chain recombines TRBV6-2 or TRBV6-3 with TRBJ1-1, with a tentative D call TRBD1 (5 bases). Trimming cost V 6 bases and J 8 bases, with 19 bases left between them. The CDR3 runs to 14 residues. Germline V CDR1 and CDR2: MNHEY, SVGEGT. CDR3 sequence reads: CASRPYRRVLEAFF. The DNA of the CDR3 is TGTGCCAGCAGACCGTACCGCAGGGTCTTAGAAGCTTTCTTT.

This clonotype was counted at least ten times. This rearrangement joins TRBV7-2 to TRBJ1-1; the D is unclear. Trimming shortened V by 3 bases and J by 5 bases, and 10 bases separated the two germline ends. Germline CDR1 reads SGHTA; CDR2 reads FQGNSA. The CDR3 is 13 amino acids. The CDR3 coding sequence is TGTGCCAGCAGCTTTTCCGGGGATACTGAAGCTTTCTTT. Its translation is CASSFSGDTEAFF.

The chain recombines TRBV28 with TRBJ2-3; D gene unclear. The length of the CDR3 is 13 residues. CDR1 MDHEN and CDR2 SYDVKM come from the germline V gene. Trimming took 8 bases from V and 0 from J, leaving 9 bases between them. The CDR3 DNA sequence: TGTGCCAGCGCCCGATCTAGCACAGATACGCAGTATTTT. This translates into CASARSSTDTQYF.

The chain uses TRBV5-4 and TRBJ2-3; 9 bases agree with TRBD2. Germline CDR1 SGHNT, CDR2 YYREEE (reference sequence). Trimming at V came to 3 bases and at J to 2 bases, leaving 4 bases not matched to a gene. The CDR3 is made up of 15 amino acids. For the CDR3, the DNA is TGTGCCAGCAGCTGGGGACTAGCACTCACAGATACGCAGTATTTT. Translated, it gives CASSWGLALTDTQYF.

This clonotype was detected many times. The genes are TRBV7-2 and TRBJ2-1; TRBD1 matches 11 bases. This CDR3 has 14 residues. Germline loops: CDR1 SGHTA, CDR2 FQGNSA. V lost 5 bases to trimming and J lost 8 bases; unmatched junction nucleotides: 5. CDR3: CASSPGQGAYEQFF. The CDR3 DNA reads TGTGCCAGCAGCCCCGGACAGGGGGCGTATGAGCAGTTCTTC.

This clonotype has a count of ten or more. The chain recombines TRBV12-3 or TRBV12-4 with TRBJ2-5; 8 nucleotides align to TRBD2. V lost 5 bases, J lost 5 bases, and 10 bases stayed unmatched. The CDR3 is 15 residues long. In DNA, the CDR3 is TGTGCCAGCAGTGCGGGGGGTAGCGTGGGGGAGACCCAGTACTTC. Residues: CASSAGGSVGETQYF.

This chain uses TRBV19 with TRBJ1-2; D perhaps matches TRBD1 (6 bases). Trimming shortened V by 9 bases and J by 1 base, and 12 bases separated the two germline ends. Per germline, CDR1 LNHDA and CDR2 SQIVND (reference sequence). The CDR3 runs to 13 residues. CDR3: CASRGSGNYGYTF. The CDR3 DNA is TGTGCCAGCAGGGGATCGGGTAACTATGGCTACACCTTC. Variable domain in full (rest from reference TRBV19 and TRBJ1-2): DGGITQSPKYLFRKEGQNVTLSCEQNLNHDAMYWYRQDPGQGLRLIYYSQIVNDFQKGDIAEGYSVSREKKESFPLTVTSAQKNPTAFYLCASRGSGNYGYTFGSGTRLTVV.

This clonotype turned up a few times. The V gene is TRBV20-1, the J gene TRBJ2-1; TRBD2 matches at 12 bases. The V segment lost 6 bases and the J segment 6 bases; nucleotides outside the gene matches: 12. Per germline, CDR1 DFQATT and CDR2 SNEGSKA (reference sequence). The CDR3 totals 16 residues. The CDR3 region is CSANPSGRAGFNEQFF. The DNA of the CDR3 is TGCAGTGCGAACCCTAGCGGGAGGGCCGGATTCAATGAGCAGTTCTTC.

This clonotype was seen more than once but under ten times. V is TRBV7-8 and J is TRBJ1-4, with D uncertain. CDR1 and CDR2 from the germline V gene are SGHVS and FQNEAQ. The V gene lost 1 base and the J gene lost 4 bases, with 10 bases spanning the gap. The CDR3 sequence is 15 residues long. The CDR3 nucleotides read TGTGCCAGCAGCTTAGTAGGACGGGGTAATGAAAAACTGTTTTTT. Residues: CASSLVGRGNEKLFF. The full variable domain, in which reference TRBV7-8 and TRBJ1-4 provide the parts outside the CDR3, is GAGVSQSPRYKVAKRGQDVALRCDPISGHVSLFWYQQALGQGPEFLTYFQNEAQLDKSGLPSDRFFAERPEGSVSTLKIQRTQQEDSAVYLCASSLVGRGNEKLFFGSGTQLSVL.

This clonotype was picked up many times. This chain links TRBV7-9 with TRBJ2-1; 9 bases are shared with TRBD1. The CDR3 has 14 amino acids. The ends lost 5 bases at V and 8 bases at J; junction bases unmatched: 7. CDR1 SEHNR and CDR2 FQNEAQ come from the germline V gene (reference sequence). CDR3 sequence reads: CASSRDRETDEQFF. CDR3 DNA: TGTGCCAGCAGCCGGGACAGGGAAACGGATGAGCAGTTCTTC.

The table lists this clonotype with many counts. The rearrangement links TRBV7-9 to TRBJ2-7; D assignment may be TRBD1 or TRBD2 (5 bases each). V dropped 5 bases and J dropped 5 bases, with 25 bases sitting between them. Germline assignment: CDR1 SEHNR and CDR2 FQNEAQ (reference sequence). The CDR3 totals 17 residues. The CDR3 sequence: CASSRNIGTVISNEQYF. CDR3 sequence (DNA): TGTGCCAGCAGCCGAAATATAGGGACCGTCATTTCAAACGAGCAGTACTTC.

The sample holds a few counts of this clonotype. J is TRBJ2-1 and V is TRBV29-1, with 14 bases that match TRBD2. V shed 5 bases and J 7 bases; nucleotides not matched to a gene: 10. CDR3 length: 16 residues. Germline values: CDR1 SQVTM, CDR2 ANQGSEA. Written as DNA, the CDR3 is TGCAGCGTTAGGGCGGGGACTAGCGGGAGCCAAAATGAGCAGTTCTTC. Residues: CSVRAGTSGSQNEQFF.

This clonotype has a handful of counts. The chain recombines TRBV18 with TRBJ2-5; 9 nucleotides match TRBD1. Looked up from germline, CDR1 is KGHSH and CDR2 is LQKENI. The CDR3 is 15 residues long. The trim removed 1 base at V and 5 bases at J, leaving 5 bases unmatched. The CDR3 here is CASSPRTGVRETQYF. DNA of the CDR3: TGTGCCAGCTCACCACGGACAGGGGTCCGGGAGACCCAGTACTTC.

In its sample, this clonotype was seen a few times. The chain couples TRBV7-3 to TRBJ2-2, with a possible D match to TRBD1 (6 bases). The CDR3 loop spans 16 amino acids. Looked up from germline, CDR1 is SGHTA and CDR2 is FQGTGA. The germline V and J ends were trimmed by 5 bases and 1 base, with 14 bases remaining between them. Written as DNA, the CDR3 is TGTGCCAGCAGCCTTATCCCGGGACAGAACACCGGGGAGCTGTTTTTT. Protein: CASSLIPGQNTGELFF.

This clonotype was detected many times. The chain uses TRBV28 and TRBJ1-1; D is perhaps TRBD1 (5 bases). The CDR3 runs to 17 residues. Germline V gene lookup returns CDR1 MDHEN and CDR2 SYDVKM. V lost 7 bases and J 0 bases, leaving 21 bases between the germline ends. This CDR3 is CASNLDTQYNMNTEAFF. The CDR3 bases are TGTGCCAGCAATTTGGACACCCAGTATAACATGAACACTGAAGCTTTCTTT.

The V and J genes are TRBV9 and TRBJ1-3; 7 bases map to TRBD1. V trimming: 0 bases; J trimming: 2 bases; junction bases outside the gene matches: 2. Per germline, CDR1 SGDLS and CDR2 YYNGEE. The CDR3 spans 15 residues. The chain's CDR3 is CASSVEGTAGNTIYF. As DNA, the CDR3 is TGTGCCAGCAGCGTAGAAGGGACAGCTGGAAACACCATATATTTT.

This clonotype was seen at least ten times. The chain employs TRBV6-1 and TRBJ1-2; maybe TRBD1 (6 bases). The CDR3 length is 13 residues. Germline V gene data show CDR1 as MNHNS and CDR2 as SASEGT. Trimming removed 6 bases from V and 4 bases from J, with 12 bases in between. In DNA form, the CDR3 reads TGTGCCAGCAGGGCCGGGACAAGCTATGGCTACACCTTC. It yields the protein CASRAGTSYGYTF.

In this sample, this clonotype turned up many times. The chain couples TRBV4-1 to TRBJ2-2; 7 nucleotides line up with TRBD2. J gave up 1 base and V 4 bases, and 6 bases lay outside the gene matches. Germline loops: CDR1 MGHRA, CDR2 YSYEKL. There are 16 residues in the CDR3. Written as DNA, the CDR3 is TGCGCCAGCAGCCCTCTAGCGGACTTGAACACCGGGGAGCTGTTTTTT. As protein: CASSPLADLNTGELFF.

This clonotype was observed a few times. The gene calls are TRBV20-1 and TRBJ2-3, with TRBD2 identical over 7 bases. The J segment lost 2 bases and the V segment lost 4 bases, leaving 6 bases of the junction unmatched. CDR3 length: 14 residues. Germline V lookup: CDR1 DFQATT, CDR2 SNEGSKA (reference sequence). The CDR3 here is CSAKGREATDTQYF. CDR3 nucleotide sequence: TGCAGTGCTAAAGGTCGGGAGGCCACAGATACGCAGTATTTT.

The chain is built from TRBV6-5 and TRBJ2-1, with 9 positions matching TRBD2. V lost 0 bases, J lost 1 base, and 10 bases stayed unmatched. This CDR3 contains 19 residues. Germline V gene lookup returns CDR1 MNHEY and CDR2 SVGAGI. The CDR3 DNA reads as TGTGCCAGCAGTTACTCGATATTCTTAGCGGGAGATTCCTACAATGAGCAGTTCTTC. Translating it yields CASSYSIFLAGDSYNEQFF.

The V call is TRBV5-1, the J call TRBJ1-3, with D uncertain. The germline V and J ends were trimmed by 2 bases and 4 bases, with 10 bases remaining between them. The V gene's germline CDR1 is SGHRS and CDR2 YFSETQ. The CDR3 runs to 14 residues. The CDR3, as DNA: TGCGCCAGCAGCTTTGGGTCGGACGGAAACACCATATATTTT. Translation gives CASSFGSDGNTIYF.